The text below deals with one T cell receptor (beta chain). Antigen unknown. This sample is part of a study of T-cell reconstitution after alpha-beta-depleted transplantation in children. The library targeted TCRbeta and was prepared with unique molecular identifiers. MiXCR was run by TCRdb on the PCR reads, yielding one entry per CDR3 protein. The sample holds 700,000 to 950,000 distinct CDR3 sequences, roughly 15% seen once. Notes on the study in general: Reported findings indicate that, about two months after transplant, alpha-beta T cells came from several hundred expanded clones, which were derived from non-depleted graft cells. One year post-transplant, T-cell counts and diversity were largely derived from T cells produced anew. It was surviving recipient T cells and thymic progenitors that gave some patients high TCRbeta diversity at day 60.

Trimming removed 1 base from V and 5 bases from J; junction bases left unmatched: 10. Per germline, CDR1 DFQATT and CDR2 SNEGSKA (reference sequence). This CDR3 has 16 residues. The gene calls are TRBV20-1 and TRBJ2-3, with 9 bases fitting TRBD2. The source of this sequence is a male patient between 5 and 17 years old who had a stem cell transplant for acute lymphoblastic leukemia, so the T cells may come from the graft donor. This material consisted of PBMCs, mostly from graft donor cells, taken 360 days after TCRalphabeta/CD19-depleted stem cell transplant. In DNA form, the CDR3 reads TGCAGTGCTAGAGGGGATAGCGGGAGTTCTAGAGATACGCAGTATTTT. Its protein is CSARGDSGSSRDTQYF.